Listed below are T cell receptor beta chains from one sample, sequenced in a study of blood T cell repertoires in COVID-19. This table comes from immunoSEQ multiplex PCR, and its TCRdb copy is limited to in-frame clones, with some not included. Among fewer than 250,000 clones, 80% were seen once, and the ten largest hold over 7%. The sequenced sample consisted of PBMCs or T cells enriched from blood (not recorded which). The receptors stem from a woman in her thirties or forties with acute COVID-19. The CDR3 runs from the conserved cysteine through the conserved F or W. D genes are given only for firm matches. Clone size is given for some rows only: seen once, a few or many times, or a class if the clone is expanded.

length	size	V	D	J	CDR3	DNA
13	NA	TRBV10-1	NA	TRBJ2-3	CASRRTVTDTQYF	TGCGCCAGCAGAAGGACAGTCACAGATACGCAGTATTTT
18	NA	TRBV19	NA	TRBJ1-5	CASSSPGTGTVNNQPQHF	TGTGCCAGTAGCTCGCCGGGGACTGGGACGGTAAACAATCAGCCCCAGCATTTT
14	NA	TRBV18	NA	TRBJ1-2	CASSPGSANYGYTF	TGTGCCAGCTCACCCGGGTCAGCTAACTATGGCTACACCTTC
14	NA	TRBV5-1	NA	TRBJ2-5	CASSTLAIQETQYF	TGCGCCAGCAGCACCCTAGCGATCCAAGAGACCCAGTACTTC
17	few	TRBV9	NA	TRBJ2-7	CASSSSGRPHVGYEQYF	TGTGCCAGCAGCTCCTCAGGGCGGCCTCATGTTGGTTACGAGCAGTACTTC
11	NA	TRBV27	NA	TRBJ1-1	CATMTAERAFF	TGTGCCACCATGACGGCGGAAAGAGCTTTCTTT
21	once	TRBV4-1	TRBD1	TRBJ1-2	CASSAIVPGGEDRERDYGYTF	TGCGCCAGCAGCGCTATCGTCCCGGGAGGAGAGGACAGGGAAAGGGACTATGGCTACACCTTC
14	NA	TRBV9	NA	TRBJ2-5	CASSSRDWQETQYF	TGTGCCAGCAGCAGCCGGGACTGGCAAGAGACCCAGTACTTC
13	NA	TRBV25-1	TRBD1	TRBJ1-5	CASRGQGDQPQHF	TGTGCCAGCAGGGGGCAGGGGGATCAGCCCCAGCATTTT
14	NA	TRBV24-1	NA	TRBJ2-1	CATSDPIEANEQFF	TGTGCCACCAGTGACCCCATTGAAGCCAATGAGCAGTTCTTC
14	NA	TRBV15	NA	TRBJ1-5	CATSRDSINQPQHF	TGTGCCACCAGCAGGGACTCTATCAATCAGCCCCAGCATTTT
15	NA	TRBV11-2	NA	TRBJ1-1	CASSLVLLPNTEAFF	TGTGCCAGCAGCTTAGTGTTACTACCGAACACTGAAGCTTTCTTT
16	once	TRBV5-1	NA	TRBJ1-4	CASSPESSGWNEKLFF	TGCGCCAGCAGCCCTGAATCCTCCGGGTGGAATGAAAAACTGTTTTTT
14	NA	TRBV11-3	TRBD1	TRBJ2-3	CASSSTGRTDTQYF	TGTGCCAGCAGCTCGACAGGGAGAACAGATACGCAGTATTTT
14	NA	TRBV5-5	NA	TRBJ1-3	CASSLDSSRHTIYF	TGTGCCAGCAGCTTGGACAGCTCGAGACACACCATATATTTT
11	NA	TRBV28	NA	TRBJ1-4	CASTQNEKLFF	TGTGCCAGCACCCAGAACGAAAAACTGTTTTTT
17	NA	TRBV10-1	TRBD1	TRBJ2-4	CATPSTGYPRSKNIQYF	TGCGCCACCCCATCGACAGGGTACCCTAGGTCCAAAAACATTCAGTACTTC
15	NA	TRBV18	TRBD2	TRBJ2-7	CASSPPASGGFEQYF	TGTGCCAGCTCACCACCGGCTAGCGGGGGGTTTGAGCAGTACTTC
11	NA	TRBV20-1	NA	TRBJ2-3	CSATGSGTQYF	TGCAGTGCCACTGGGTCAGGTACGCAGTATTTT
14	many	TRBV21-1	NA	TRBJ1-4	CASSKRATNEKLFF	TGTGCCAGCAGCAAACGGGCAACTAATGAAAAACTGTTTTTT
16	NA	TRBV6-4	TRBD2	TRBJ2-1	CASSDSSGGAVNEQFF	TGTGCCAGCAGTGATTCGTCCGGGGGGGCCGTCAATGAGCAGTTCTTC
13	NA	TRBV28	TRBD1	TRBJ1-6	CASSATGESPLHF	TGTGCCAGCAGCGCCACAGGGGAATCACCCCTCCACTTT
15	NA	TRBV10-3	NA	TRBJ2-5	CAISDPGTSQETQYF	TGTGCCATCAGTGATCCCGGGACAAGCCAAGAGACCCAGTACTTC
16	few	TRBV18	NA	TRBJ2-7	CASSSLPGRVTTEQYF	TGTGCCAGCTCAAGCCTCCCCGGGAGAGTAACTACCGAGCAGTACTTC
14	NA	TRBV7-9	NA	TRBJ1-6	CASSLARVNSPLHF	TGTGCCAGCAGCTTAGCCAGGGTCAATTCACCCCTCCACTTT
13	NA	TRBV10-1	TRBD1	TRBJ1-1	CASSLTGATEAFF	TGCGCCAGCAGTCTGACAGGGGCCACTGAAGCTTTCTTT
13	NA	TRBV27	NA	TRBJ1-6	CASSFRGISPLHF	TGTGCCAGCAGTTTTAGGGGGATTTCACCCCTCCACTTT
15	NA	TRBV6-2/TRBV6-3	NA	TRBJ1-5	CASSQVGVANQPQHF	TGTGCCAGCAGCCAAGTCGGGGTTGCCAATCAGCCCCAGCATTTT
13	NA	TRBV24-1	NA	TRBJ1-1	CATTTGMNTEAFF	TGTGCCACCACCACAGGGATGAACACTGAAGCTTTCTTT
14	NA	TRBV27	TRBD2	TRBJ2-1	CASLRAAGDNEQFF	TGTGCCAGCCTGCGTGCAGCGGGGGACAATGAGCAGTTCTTC
15	NA	TRBV4-3	TRBD2	TRBJ2-3	CASSSGTSVLDTQYF	TGCGCCAGCTCCTCCGGGACTAGCGTATTAGATACGCAGTATTTT
15	NA	TRBV9	NA	TRBJ1-1	CASSLRQTLNTEAFF	TGTGCCAGCAGCCTTAGACAGACCCTGAACACTGAAGCTTTCTTT
16	once	TRBV9	TRBD1	TRBJ1-3	CASTRGQGGLGNTIYF	TGTGCCAGCACCCGTGGTCAGGGGGGCTTGGGAAACACCATATATTTT
14	once	TRBV6-5	NA	TRBJ1-5	CASSSGTDGQPQHF	TGTGCCAGCAGTTCTGGGACTGACGGGCAGCCCCAGCATTTT
13	NA	TRBV19	NA	TRBJ1-5	CASSIPPGGPQHF	TGTGCCAGTAGTATACCCCCAGGAGGGCCCCAGCATTTT
16	NA	TRBV7-2	NA	TRBJ1-1	CASSLAKTRGYTEAFF	TGTGCCAGCAGCTTAGCTAAGACACGGGGGTACACTGAAGCTTTCTTT
17	NA	TRBV19	TRBD1	TRBJ2-5	CASSSKKTGTSGGTQYF	TGTGCCAGTAGTAGCAAGAAGACAGGGACGAGTGGAGGGACCCAGTACTTC
15	NA	TRBV6-5	TRBD1	TRBJ1-2	CASRRQGFGSYGYTF	TGTGCCAGCAGGCGACAGGGGTTTGGCTCGTATGGCTACACCTTC
13	NA	TRBV3-1/TRBV3-2	NA	TRBJ1-1	CASRRQGTLGAFF	TGTGCCAGCAGGCGTCAGGGGACCCTGGGAGCTTTCTTT
16	once	TRBV29-1	TRBD1	TRBJ1-4	CSVEFGLGQGGEKLFF	TGCAGCGTTGAATTTGGGCTGGGACAGGGTGGTGAAAAACTGTTTTTT
17	NA	TRBV5-1	TRBD1	TRBJ2-5	CASSLDRRPGQTETQYF	TGCGCCAGCAGCTTGGATCGCCGTCCGGGACAGACAGAGACCCAGTACTTC
15	NA	TRBV10-2	NA	TRBJ1-5	CASRQGGNPNQPQHF	TGCGCCAGCAGGCAGGGTGGTAACCCCAATCAGCCCCAGCATTTT
15	many	TRBV4-2	NA	TRBJ1-2	CASSQDTQGTYGYTF	TGTGCCAGCAGCCAAGATACCCAGGGGACCTATGGCTACACCTTC
18	NA	TRBV7-9	TRBD2	TRBJ2-1	CASSPMGLAGGLVNEQFF	TGTGCCAGCAGCCCGATGGGACTAGCGGGGGGGCTTGTAAATGAGCAGTTCTTC